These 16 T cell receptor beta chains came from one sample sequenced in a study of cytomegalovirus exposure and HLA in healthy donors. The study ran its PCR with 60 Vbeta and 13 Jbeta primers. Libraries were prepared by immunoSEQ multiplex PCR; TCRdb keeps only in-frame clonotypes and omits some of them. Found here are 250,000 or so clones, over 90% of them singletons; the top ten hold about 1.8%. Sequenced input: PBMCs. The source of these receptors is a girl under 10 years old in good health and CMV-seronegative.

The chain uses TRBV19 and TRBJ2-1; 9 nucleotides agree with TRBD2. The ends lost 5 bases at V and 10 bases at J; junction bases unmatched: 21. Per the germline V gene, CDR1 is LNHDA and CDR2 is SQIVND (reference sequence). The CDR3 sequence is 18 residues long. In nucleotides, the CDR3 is TGTGCCAGTAGTCCTAGATGGGCTGCTAGCGGGGAGAGGGGGGAGCAGTTCTTC. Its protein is CASSPRWAASGERGEQFF.

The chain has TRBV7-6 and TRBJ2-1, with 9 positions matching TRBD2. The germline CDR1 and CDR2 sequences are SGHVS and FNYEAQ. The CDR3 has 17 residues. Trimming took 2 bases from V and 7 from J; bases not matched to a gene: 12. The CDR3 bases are TGTGCCAGCAGCTTAAACCCCTGGGGCGGGGGGGCGAATGAGCAGTTCTTC. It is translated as CASSLNPWGGGANEQFF.

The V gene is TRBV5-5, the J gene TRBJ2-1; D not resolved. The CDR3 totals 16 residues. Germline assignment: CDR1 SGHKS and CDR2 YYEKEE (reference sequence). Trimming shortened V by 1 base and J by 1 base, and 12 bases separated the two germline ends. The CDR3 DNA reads TGTGCCAGCAGCTTGAACATGGCCGGGTCCTACAATGAGCAGTTCTTC. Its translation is CASSLNMAGSYNEQFF. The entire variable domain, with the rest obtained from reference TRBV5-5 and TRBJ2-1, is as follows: DAGVTQSPTHLIKTRGQQVTLRCSPISGHKSVSWYQQVLGQGPQFIFQYYEKEERGRGNFPDRFSARQFPNYSSELNVNALLLGDSALYLCASSLNMAGSYNEQFFGPGTRLTVL.

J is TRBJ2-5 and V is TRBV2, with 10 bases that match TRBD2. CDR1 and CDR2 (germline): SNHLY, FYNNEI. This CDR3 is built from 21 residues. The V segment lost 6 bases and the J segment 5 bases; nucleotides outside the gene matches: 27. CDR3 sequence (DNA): TGTGCCAGCAGCCCCCAAGGAGGTGGGCTAGCGGGGGCCCAGTTCCTGGAGACCCAGTACTTC. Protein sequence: CASSPQGGGLAGAQFLETQYF.

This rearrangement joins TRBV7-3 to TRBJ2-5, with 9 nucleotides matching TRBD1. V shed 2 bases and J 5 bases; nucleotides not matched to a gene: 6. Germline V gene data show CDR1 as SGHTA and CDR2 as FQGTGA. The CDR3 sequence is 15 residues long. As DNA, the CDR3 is TGTGCCAGCAGCTTAGTAGGGACAGGGTCGGAGACCCAGTACTTC. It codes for CASSLVGTGSETQYF.

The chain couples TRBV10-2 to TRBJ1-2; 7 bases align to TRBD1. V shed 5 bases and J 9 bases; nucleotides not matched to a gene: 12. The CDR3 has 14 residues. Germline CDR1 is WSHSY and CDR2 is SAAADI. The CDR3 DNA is TGCGCCAGCAGTTTTGACCGGGACAGCGGCAGCTACACCTTC. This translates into CASSFDRDSGSYTF.

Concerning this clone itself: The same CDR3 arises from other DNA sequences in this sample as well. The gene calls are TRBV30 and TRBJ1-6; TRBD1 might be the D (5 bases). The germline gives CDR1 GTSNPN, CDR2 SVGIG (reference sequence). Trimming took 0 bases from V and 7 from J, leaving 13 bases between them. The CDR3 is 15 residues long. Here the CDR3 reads CAWSVRQGGNSPLHF. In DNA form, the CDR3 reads TGTGCCTGGAGTGTTCGCCAGGGTGGGAATTCACCCCTCCACTTT. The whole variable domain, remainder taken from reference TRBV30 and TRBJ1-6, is SQTIHQWPATLVQPVGSPLSLECTVEGTSNPNLYWYRQAAGRGLQLLFYSVGIGQISSEVPQNLSASRPQDRQFILSSKKLLLSDSGFYLCAWSVRQGGNSPLHFGNGTRLTVT.

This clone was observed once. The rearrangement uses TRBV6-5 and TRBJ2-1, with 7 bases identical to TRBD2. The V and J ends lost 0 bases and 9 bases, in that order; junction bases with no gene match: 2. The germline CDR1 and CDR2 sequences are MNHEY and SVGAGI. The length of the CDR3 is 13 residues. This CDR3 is CASSYSAGREQFF. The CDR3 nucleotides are TGTGCCAGCAGTTACTCAGCGGGACGTGAGCAGTTCTTC.

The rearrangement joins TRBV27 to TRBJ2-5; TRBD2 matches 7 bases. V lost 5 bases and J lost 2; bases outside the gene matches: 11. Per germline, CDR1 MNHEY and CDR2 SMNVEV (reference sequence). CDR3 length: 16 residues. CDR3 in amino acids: CASSALAGLGQETQYF. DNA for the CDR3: TGTGCCAGCAGTGCCTTAGCGGGCCTAGGGCAAGAGACCCAGTACTTC.

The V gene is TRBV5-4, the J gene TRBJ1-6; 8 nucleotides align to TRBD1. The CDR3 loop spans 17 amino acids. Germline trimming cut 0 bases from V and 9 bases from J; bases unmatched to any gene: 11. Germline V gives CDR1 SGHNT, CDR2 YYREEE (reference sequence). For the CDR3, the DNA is TGTGCCAGCAGCTTGGCCGGAGACAGGGGCGCCGGTTCACCCCTCCACTTT. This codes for CASSLAGDRGAGSPLHF. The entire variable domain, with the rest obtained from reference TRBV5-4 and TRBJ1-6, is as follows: ETGVTQSPTHLIKTRGQQVTLRCSSQSGHNTVSWYQQALGQGPQFIFQYYREEENGRGNFPPRFSGLQFPNYSSELNVNALELDDSALYLCASSLAGDRGAGSPLHFGNGTRLTVT.

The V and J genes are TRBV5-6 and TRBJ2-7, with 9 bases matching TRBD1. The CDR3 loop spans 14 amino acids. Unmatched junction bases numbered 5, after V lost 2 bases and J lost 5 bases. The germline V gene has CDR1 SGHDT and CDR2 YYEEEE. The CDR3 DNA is TGTGCCAGCAGCTTTGGGACAGGGAGCCACGAGCAGTACTTC. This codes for CASSFGTGSHEQYF.

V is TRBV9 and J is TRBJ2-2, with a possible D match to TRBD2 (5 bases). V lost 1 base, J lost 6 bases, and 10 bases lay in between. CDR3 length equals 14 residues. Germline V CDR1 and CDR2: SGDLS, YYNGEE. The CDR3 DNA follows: TGTGCCAGCAGCGTATACAGCGGAGCCGGGGAGCTGTTTTTT. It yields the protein CASSVYSGAGELFF.

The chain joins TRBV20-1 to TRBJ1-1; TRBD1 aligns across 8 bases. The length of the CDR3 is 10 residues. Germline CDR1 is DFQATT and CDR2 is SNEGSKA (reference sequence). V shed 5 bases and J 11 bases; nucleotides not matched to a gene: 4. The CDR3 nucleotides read TGCAGTGCTCGAGGACAGGGTGCTTTCTTT. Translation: CSARGQGAFF.

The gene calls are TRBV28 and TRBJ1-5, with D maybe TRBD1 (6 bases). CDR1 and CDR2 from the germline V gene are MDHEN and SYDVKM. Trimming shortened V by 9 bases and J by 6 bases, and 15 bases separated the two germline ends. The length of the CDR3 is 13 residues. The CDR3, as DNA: TGTGCCAGTAAGAAGGGGGAGGGTCAGCCCCAGCATTTT. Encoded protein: CASKKGEGQPQHF.

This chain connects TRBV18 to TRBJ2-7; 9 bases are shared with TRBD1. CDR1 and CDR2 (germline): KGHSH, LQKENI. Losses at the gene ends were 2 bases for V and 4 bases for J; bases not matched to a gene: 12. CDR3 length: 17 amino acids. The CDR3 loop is CASSPSGVGTGIYEQYF. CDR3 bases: TGTGCCAGCTCACCAAGTGGGGTCGGGACAGGGATTTACGAGCAGTACTTC.

The CDR3 DNA reads TGTGCCAGCAGCTTGGCCTTGGGAGGGGAAAGGGAGACCCAGTACTTC. This translates into CASSLALGGERETQYF. The chain joins TRBV5-5 to TRBJ2-5, with 7 bases fitting TRBD2. J lost 5 bases, V lost 0 bases, and 10 bases had no gene match. This CDR3 has 16 amino acids. Germline lookup yields CDR1 SGHKS and CDR2 YYEKEE (reference sequence).